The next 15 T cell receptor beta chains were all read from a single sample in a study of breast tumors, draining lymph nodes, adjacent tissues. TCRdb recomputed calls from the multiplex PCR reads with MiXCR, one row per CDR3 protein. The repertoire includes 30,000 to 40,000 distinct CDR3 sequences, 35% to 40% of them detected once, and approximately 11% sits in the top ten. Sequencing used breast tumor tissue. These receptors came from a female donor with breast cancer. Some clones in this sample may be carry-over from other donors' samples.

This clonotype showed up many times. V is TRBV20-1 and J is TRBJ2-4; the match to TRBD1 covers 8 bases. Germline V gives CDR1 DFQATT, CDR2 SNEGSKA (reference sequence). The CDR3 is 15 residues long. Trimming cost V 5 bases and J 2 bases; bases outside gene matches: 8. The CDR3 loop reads CSAGGQAASKNIQYF. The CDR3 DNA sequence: TGCAGTGCTGGGGGACAGGCCGCCTCCAAAAACATTCAGTACTTC.

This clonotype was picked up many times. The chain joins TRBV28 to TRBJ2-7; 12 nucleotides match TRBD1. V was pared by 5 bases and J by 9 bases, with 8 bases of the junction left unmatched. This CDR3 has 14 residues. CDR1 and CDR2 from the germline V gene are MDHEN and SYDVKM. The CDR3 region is CASSRDRGLGGQYF. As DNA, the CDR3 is TGTGCCAGCAGTAGGGACAGGGGGCTCGGTGGGCAGTACTTC.

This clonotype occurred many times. The CDR3 loop reads CSARKTSGNAYEQYF. CDR3 coding DNA: TGCAGTGCTCGCAAAACTAGCGGGAACGCCTACGAGCAGTACTTC. V usage is TRBV20-1 and J usage is TRBJ2-7, with TRBD2 matching over 10 bases. CDR1 and CDR2 from the germline V gene are DFQATT and SNEGSKA (reference sequence). The junction had 9 bases not matched to a gene; V was cut back by 5 bases and J by 2 bases. CDR3 size: 15 residues.

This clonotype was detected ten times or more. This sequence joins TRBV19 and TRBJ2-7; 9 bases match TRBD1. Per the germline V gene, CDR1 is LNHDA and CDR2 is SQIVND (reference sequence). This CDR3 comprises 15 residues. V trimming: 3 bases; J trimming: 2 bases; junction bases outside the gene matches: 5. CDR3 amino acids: CASSIGGQGPYEQYF. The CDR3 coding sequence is TGTGCCAGTAGTATTGGGGGACAGGGCCCCTACGAGCAGTACTTC.

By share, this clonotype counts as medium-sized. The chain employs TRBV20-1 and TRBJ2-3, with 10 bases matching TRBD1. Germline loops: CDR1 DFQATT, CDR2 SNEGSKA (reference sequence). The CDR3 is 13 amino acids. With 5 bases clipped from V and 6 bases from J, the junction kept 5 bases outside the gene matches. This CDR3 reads CSAAPGQGDTQYF. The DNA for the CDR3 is TGCAGTGCTGCTCCGGGACAGGGGGATACGCAGTATTTT.

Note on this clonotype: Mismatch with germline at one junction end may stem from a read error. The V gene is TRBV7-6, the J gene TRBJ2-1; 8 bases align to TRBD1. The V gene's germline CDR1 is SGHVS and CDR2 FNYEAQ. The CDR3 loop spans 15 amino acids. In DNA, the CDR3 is TGTGCCAGCAGCACCGGACAGGGATCTGCGAATGAGCAGCTCTTC. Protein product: CASSTGQGSANEQLF.

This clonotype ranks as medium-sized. DNA for the CDR3: TGTGCCAGTAGTGGTAGAGTCGAGACCCAGTACTTC. Protein: CASSGRVETQYF. This chain links TRBV19 with TRBJ2-5; D is unresolved. V gave up 5 bases and J gave up 5 bases, with 9 bases separating them. Germline assignment: CDR1 LNHDA and CDR2 SQIVND (reference sequence). The CDR3 is 12 residues long.

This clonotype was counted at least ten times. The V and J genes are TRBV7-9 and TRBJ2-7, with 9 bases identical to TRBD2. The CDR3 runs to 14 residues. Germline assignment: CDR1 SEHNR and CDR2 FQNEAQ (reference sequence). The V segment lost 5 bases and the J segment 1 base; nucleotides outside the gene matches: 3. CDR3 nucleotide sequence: TGTGCCAGCAGCCGGACTAGCGCGTCCTACGAGCAGTACTTC. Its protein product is CASSRTSASYEQYF. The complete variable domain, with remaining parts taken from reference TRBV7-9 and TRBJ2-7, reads DTGVSQNPRHKITKRGQNVTFRCDPISEHNRLYWYRQTLGQGPEFLTYFQNEAQLEKSRLLSDRFSAERPKGSFSTLEIQRTEQGDSAMYLCASSRTSASYEQYFGPGTRLTVT.

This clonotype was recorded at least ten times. CDR3 sequence reads: CASSPWLRNEQFF. Here the CDR3 DNA reads TGTGCCAGCAGCCCCTGGCTACGAAATGAGCAGTTCTTC. The chain employs TRBV11-2 and TRBJ2-1; D call uncertain. This CDR3 is built from 13 residues. The V end was cut by 5 bases, the J end by 7 bases, with 12 bases between. The germline CDR1 and CDR2 sequences are SGHAT and FQNNGV.

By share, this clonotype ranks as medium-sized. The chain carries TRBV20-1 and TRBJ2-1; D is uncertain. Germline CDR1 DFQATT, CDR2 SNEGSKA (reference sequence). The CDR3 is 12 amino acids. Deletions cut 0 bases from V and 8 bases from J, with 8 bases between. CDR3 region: CSAREQRYEQFF. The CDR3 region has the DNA TGCAGTGCTAGAGAGCAACGATATGAGCAGTTCTTC.

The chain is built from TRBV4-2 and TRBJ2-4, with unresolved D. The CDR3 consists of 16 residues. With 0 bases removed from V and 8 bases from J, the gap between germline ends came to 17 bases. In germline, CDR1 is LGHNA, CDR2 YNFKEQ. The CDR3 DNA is TGTGCCAGCAGCCAAGATCAATCGCTAGGGCTGGACATTCAGTACTTC. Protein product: CASSQDQSLGLDIQYF.

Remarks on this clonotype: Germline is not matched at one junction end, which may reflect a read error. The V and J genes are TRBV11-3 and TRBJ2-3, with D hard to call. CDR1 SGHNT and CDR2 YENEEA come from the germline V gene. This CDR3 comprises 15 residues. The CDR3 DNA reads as TGTGCCAGCAGCTCACCTCGCTTGGGAACAGATACGCAGTGTTTT. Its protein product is CASSSPRLGTDTQCF.

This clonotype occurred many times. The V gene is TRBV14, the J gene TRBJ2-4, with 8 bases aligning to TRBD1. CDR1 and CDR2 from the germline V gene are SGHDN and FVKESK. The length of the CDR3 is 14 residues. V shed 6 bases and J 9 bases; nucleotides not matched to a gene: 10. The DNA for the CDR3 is TGTGCCAGCAGACAGACAGGGGCCGAGGGCATTCAGTACTTC. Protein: CASRQTGAEGIQYF.

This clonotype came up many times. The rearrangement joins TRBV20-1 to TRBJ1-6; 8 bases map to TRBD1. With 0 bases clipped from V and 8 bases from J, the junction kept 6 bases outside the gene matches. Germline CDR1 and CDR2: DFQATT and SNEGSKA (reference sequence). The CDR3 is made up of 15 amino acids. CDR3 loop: CSARDRGRVDSPLHF. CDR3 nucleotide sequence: TGCAGTGCTAGAGACAGGGGGCGAGTTGATTCACCCCTCCACTTT.

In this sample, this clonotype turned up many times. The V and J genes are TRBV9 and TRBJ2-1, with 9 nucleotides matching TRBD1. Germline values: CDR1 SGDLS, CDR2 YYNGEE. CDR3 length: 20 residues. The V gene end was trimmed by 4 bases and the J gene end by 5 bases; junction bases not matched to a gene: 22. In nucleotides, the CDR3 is TGTGCCAGCAGCCCGGGCACCCGGGACAGGGACGGCGGGAGACACAATGAGCAGTTCTTC. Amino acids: CASSPGTRDRDGGRHNEQFF.